One and the same sample provided the 10 T cell receptor beta chains below, sequenced in a study of control samples from healthy donors and cancer patients. The repertoire was sequenced with immunoSEQ multiplex PCR; TCRdb's copy has only in-frame clones and lacks some. The sample has roughly 120,000 clones, 90% seen once. The sequencing input was blood. The source is a human donor in good health. The donor label of this sample is uncertain.

The rearrangement links TRBV3-1 (or the pseudogene TRBV3-2) to TRBJ2-5; D is uncertain. Trimming stripped 1 base from V and 1 base from J, with 13 bases between. The length of the CDR3 is 16 residues. Germline V gives CDR1 LGHDT, CDR2 YNNKEL (reference sequence). The CDR3 here is CASSQGQQLSQETQYF. Here the CDR3 DNA reads TGTGCCAGCAGCCAAGGGCAACAGCTAAGCCAAGAGACCCAGTACTTC.

The chain carries TRBV30 and TRBJ1-5; 9 bases are shared with TRBD1. Germline CDR1 GTSNPN, CDR2 SVGIG (reference sequence). J lost 0 bases, V lost 5 bases, and 11 bases had no gene match. This CDR3 has 17 residues. The CDR3 reads CAWEPGQGASSNQPQHF. CDR3 nucleotides: TGTGCCTGGGAACCGGGACAGGGCGCCTCTAGCAATCAGCCCCAGCATTTT. The full variable domain, in which reference TRBV30 and TRBJ1-5 provide the parts outside the CDR3, is SQTIHQWPATLVQPVGSPLSLECTVEGTSNPNLYWYRQAAGRGLQLLFYSVGIGQISSEVPQNLSASRPQDRQFILSSKKLLLSDSGFYLCAWEPGQGASSNQPQHFGDGTRLSIL.

The chain combines TRBV27 with TRBJ2-5; D is perhaps TRBD1 (5 bases). CDR3 length: 16 residues. Per germline, CDR1 MNHEY and CDR2 SMNVEV (reference sequence). V was pared by 0 bases and J by 4 bases, with 15 bases between. In DNA form, the CDR3 reads TGTGCCAGCAGTTTATCGTGGTCACAGGCCCGAGAGACCCAGTACTTC. Translating gives CASSLSWSQARETQYF.

CDR3 region: CASSSVVRQGDEQYF. The CDR3 nucleotides are TGTGCCAGCAGTTCGGTCGTCCGACAGGGGGACGAGCAGTACTTC. This chain links TRBV5-6 with TRBJ2-7; 9 bases line up with TRBD1. The V segment lost 5 bases and the J segment 5 bases; nucleotides outside the gene matches: 11. This CDR3 is 15 amino acids long. The germline gives CDR1 SGHDT, CDR2 YYEEEE.

The chain joins TRBV29-1 to TRBJ1-1; 7 positions agree with TRBD1. The V gene's germline CDR1 is SQVTM and CDR2 ANQGSEA. V was clipped by 6 bases and J by 5 bases; unmatched bases: 12. The length of the CDR3 is 14 residues. CDR3 sequence reads: CSVLKQGFDTEAFF. DNA of the CDR3: TGCAGCGTATTAAAACAGGGGTTTGATACTGAAGCTTTCTTT.

The rearrangement uses TRBV2 and TRBJ2-2, with D uncertain. The CDR3 covers 14 residues. V was clipped by 2 bases and J by 6 bases, with 10 bases between them. Per germline, CDR1 SNHLY and CDR2 FYNNEI. The CDR3 protein is CASSETANSGELFF. CDR3 nucleotide sequence: TGTGCCAGCAGTGAAACAGCAAATTCCGGGGAGCTGTTTTTT.

This clone was counted a single time. J is TRBJ1-1 and V is TRBV14, with 9 bases lining up with TRBD1. Germline lookup yields CDR1 SGHDN and CDR2 FVKESK. J gave up 1 base and V 4 bases, and 4 bases lay outside the gene matches. The CDR3 is 15 amino acids. The CDR3 spells CASSLGQGPNTEAFF. In DNA form, the CDR3 reads TGTGCCAGCAGCCTCGGACAGGGGCCGAACACTGAAGCTTTCTTT.

As regards this clone: This could be a read error, since a much larger clone is one nucleotide away. The chain carries TRBV28 and TRBJ1-5, with no clear D. Trimming left V 9 bases short and J 0 bases short, with 6 bases between. The CDR3 contains 12 residues. Germline assignment: CDR1 MDHEN and CDR2 SYDVKM. CDR3 in amino acids: CASTVSNQPQHF. In DNA form, the CDR3 reads TGTGCCAGTACGGTTAGCAATCAGCCCCAGCATTTT.

V gene TRBV28 combines with J gene TRBJ1-2; no clear D. The V end was cut by 8 bases, the J end by 0 bases, with 7 bases between. The CDR3 sequence is 12 residues long. Germline V gene sequence: CDR1 MDHEN, CDR2 SYDVKM. The CDR3 region is CASVRTNYGYTF. CDR3 sequence (DNA): TGTGCCAGCGTACGGACTAACTATGGCTACACCTTC.

The chain carries TRBV6-5 and TRBJ1-5; D unresolved. Germline CDR1 is MNHEY and CDR2 is SVGAGI. Trimming removed 6 bases at V and 4 bases at J, with 10 bases between. The CDR3 extends over 13 amino acids. CDR3 in amino acids: CASRAQVNQPQHF. In DNA form, the CDR3 reads TGTGCCAGCAGAGCTCAGGTAAATCAGCCCCAGCATTTT.